This T cell receptor beta chain was found in a study of shared clonotypes between healthy human individuals. Whole-study results and caveats: Non-shared clonotypes had lower generation probabilities than those shared by all four donors. Among donors, the sharing of clonotypes was expected to be influenced by sequencing depth.

Between the trimmed V and J ends, which lost 0 bases and 8 bases, there was a span of 14 bases. In germline, CDR1 is SGHTA, CDR2 FQGNSA. The CDR3 runs to 15 residues. Only in-frame clones appear in the TCRdb table, and some are missing; sequencing was by immunoSEQ multiplex PCR. Of nearly 600,000 clones in the sample, about 95% were seen once. CD45RO-negative, CCR7-positively selected cells formed the naive CD8 fraction, excluding terminally differentiated effector memory CD45RA+ cells. This clone came up once. Its antigen is undetermined. Sequencing was done on a sample of naive CD8+ T cells sorted from blood. The V gene is TRBV7-2, the J gene TRBJ2-1, with D hard to call. This TCR was sampled from a woman in her thirties in good health. CDR3 sequence reads: CASSLALRRVDEQFF. The CDR3 DNA follows: TGTGCCAGCAGCTTAGCGCTAAGAAGGGTAGATGAGCAGTTCTTC.